The following is a TCR beta chain sequence with its context. The data belong to a study of cytomegalovirus exposure and HLA in healthy donors. Overall study: Earlier results showed 90 million to 120 million unique TCR beta sequences derived from approximately 180 million T cells.

This CDR3 spans 15 amino acids. Germline V lookup: CDR1 SEHNR, CDR2 FQNEAQ (reference sequence). V was pared by 1 base and J by 4 bases, with 4 bases of the junction left unmatched. The primer mix had 60 Vbeta and 13 Jbeta primers. The method was immunoSEQ multiplex PCR; TCRdb's version includes in-frame clones alone and lacks a portion of them. The sample shows approximately 58,000 clones, and 9.5% to 12% sits with its ten largest clones. The sequence was obtained from a woman in her 50s in good health and CMV-seropositive. The rearrangement uses TRBV7-9 and TRBJ2-7; 10 bases fit TRBD2. The sample was PBMCs. CDR3 coding DNA: TGTGCCAGCAGCTTAGTACTAGCGGGGAGGTACGAGCAGTACTTC. It translates to CASSLVLAGRYEQYF. The variable domain in full, completed from reference TRBV7-9 and TRBJ2-7, reads DTGVSQNPRHKITKRGQNVTFRCDPISEHNRLYWYRQTLGQGPEFLTYFQNEAQLEKSRLLSDRFSAERPKGSFSTLEIQRTEQGDSAMYLCASSLVLAGRYEQYFGPGTRLTVT.